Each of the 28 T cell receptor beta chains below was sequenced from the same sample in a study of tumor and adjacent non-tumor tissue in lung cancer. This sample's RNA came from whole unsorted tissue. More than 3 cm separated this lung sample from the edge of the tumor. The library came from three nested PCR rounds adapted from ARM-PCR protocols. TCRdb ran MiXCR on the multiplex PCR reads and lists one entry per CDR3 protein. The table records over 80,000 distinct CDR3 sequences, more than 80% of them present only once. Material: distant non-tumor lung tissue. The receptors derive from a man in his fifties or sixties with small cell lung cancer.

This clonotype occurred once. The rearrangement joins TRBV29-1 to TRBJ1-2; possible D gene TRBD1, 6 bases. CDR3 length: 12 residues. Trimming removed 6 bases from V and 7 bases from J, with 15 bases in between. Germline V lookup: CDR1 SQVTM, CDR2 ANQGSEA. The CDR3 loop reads CSVGGGSFGYTF. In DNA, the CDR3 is TGCAGCGTCGGTGGGGGCAGCTTTGGCTACACCTTC.

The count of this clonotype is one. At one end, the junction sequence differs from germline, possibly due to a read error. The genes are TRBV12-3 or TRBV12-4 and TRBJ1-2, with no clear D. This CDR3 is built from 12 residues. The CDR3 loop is CASTRGQDGYTF. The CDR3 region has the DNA TGTGCCAGCACCCGCGGTCAGGATGGCTACACATTC.

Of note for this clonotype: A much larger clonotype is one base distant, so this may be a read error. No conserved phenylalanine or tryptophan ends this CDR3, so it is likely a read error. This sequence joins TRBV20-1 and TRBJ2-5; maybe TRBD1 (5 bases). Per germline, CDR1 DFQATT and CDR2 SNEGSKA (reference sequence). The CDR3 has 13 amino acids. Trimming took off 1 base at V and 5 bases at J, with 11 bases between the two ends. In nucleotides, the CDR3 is TGCAGTGCTAGAGGGACACACCGGGAGACCCAGTACATC. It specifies CSARGTHRETQYI.

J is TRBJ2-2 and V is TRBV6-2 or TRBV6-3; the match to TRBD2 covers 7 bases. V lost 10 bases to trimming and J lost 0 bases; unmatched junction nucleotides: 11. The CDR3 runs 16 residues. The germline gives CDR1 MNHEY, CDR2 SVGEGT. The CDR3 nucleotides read TGTGCCACGACCTCTAGCGGCCGTACGAACACCGGGGAGCTGTTTTTT. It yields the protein CATTSSGRTNTGELFF.

The CDR3 spells CASGSGTGQWTDIQYF. CDR3 DNA: TGTGCCAGCGGGTCCGGGACGGGACAGTGGACAGATATACAGTATTTT. The chain employs TRBV6-1 and TRBJ2-3, with 7 bases matching TRBD1. The CDR3 length is 16 residues. The junction had 23 bases not matched to a gene; V was cut back by 8 bases and J by 12 bases. Germline V gives CDR1 MNHNS, CDR2 SASEGT.

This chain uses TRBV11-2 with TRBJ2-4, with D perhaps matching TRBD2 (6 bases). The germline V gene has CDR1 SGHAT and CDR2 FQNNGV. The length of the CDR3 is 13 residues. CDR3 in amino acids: CISSLEAAGIQYF. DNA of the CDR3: TGTATCAGCAGCTTAGAGGCAGCGGGCATTCAGTACTTC.

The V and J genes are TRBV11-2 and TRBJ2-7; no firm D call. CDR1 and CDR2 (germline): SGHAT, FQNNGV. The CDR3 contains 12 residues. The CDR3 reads CARRTWLGEHYV. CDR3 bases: TGTGCCAGACGTACATGGTTGGGTGAGCATTACGTC.

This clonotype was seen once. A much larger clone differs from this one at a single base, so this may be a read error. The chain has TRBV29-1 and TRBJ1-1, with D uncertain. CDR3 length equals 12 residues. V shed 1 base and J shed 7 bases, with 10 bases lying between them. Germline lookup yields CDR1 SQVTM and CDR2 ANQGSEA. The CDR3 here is CSVEGGSDEAFF. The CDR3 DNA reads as TGCAGCGTTGAAGGTGGATCCGATGAAGCTTTCTTT.

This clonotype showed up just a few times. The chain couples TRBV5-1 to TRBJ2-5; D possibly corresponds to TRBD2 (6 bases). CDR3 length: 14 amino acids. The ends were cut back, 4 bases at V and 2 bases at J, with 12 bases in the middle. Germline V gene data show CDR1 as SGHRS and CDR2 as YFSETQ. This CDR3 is CASSLLAGQETQYF. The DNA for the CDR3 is TGCGCCAGCAGCCTTCTGGCGGGACAAGAGACCCAGTACTTC.

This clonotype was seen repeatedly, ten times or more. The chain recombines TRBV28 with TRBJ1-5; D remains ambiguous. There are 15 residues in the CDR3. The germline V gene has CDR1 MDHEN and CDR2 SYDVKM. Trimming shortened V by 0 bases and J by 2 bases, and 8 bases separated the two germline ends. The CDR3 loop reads CASSLWGEGNQPQHF. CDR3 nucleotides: TGTGCCAGCAGTTTATGGGGAGAGGGCAATCAGCCCCAGCATTTT.

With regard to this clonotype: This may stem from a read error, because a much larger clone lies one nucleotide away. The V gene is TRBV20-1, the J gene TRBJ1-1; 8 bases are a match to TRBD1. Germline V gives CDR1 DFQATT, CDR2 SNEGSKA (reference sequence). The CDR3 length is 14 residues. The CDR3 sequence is CNARKGQGTSEAFF. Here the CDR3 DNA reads TGCAATGCTAGAAAAGGACAGGGCACCTCTGAAGCTTTCTTT.

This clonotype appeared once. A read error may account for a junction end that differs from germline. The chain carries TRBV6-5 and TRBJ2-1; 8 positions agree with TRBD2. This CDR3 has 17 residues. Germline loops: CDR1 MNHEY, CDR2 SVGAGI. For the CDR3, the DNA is TGTGCCAGCCGTTACTCGATCTGGGGACTAGTGGAGAATGAACAGTTCTTC. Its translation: CASRYSIWGLVENEQFF.

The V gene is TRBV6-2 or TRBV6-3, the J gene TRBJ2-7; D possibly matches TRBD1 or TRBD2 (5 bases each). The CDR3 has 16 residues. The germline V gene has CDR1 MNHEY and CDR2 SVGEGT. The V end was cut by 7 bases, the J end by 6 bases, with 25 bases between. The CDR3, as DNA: TGTGCCAGCAATTCCATCATCGGGACGGTAACCTGCGAGCAGTACTTC. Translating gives CASNSIIGTVTCEQYF.

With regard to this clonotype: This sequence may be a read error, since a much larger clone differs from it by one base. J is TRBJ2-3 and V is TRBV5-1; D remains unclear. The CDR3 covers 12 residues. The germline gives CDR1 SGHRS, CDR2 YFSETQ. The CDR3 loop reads CASRSITDMQYF. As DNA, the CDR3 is TGCGCCAGCAGGTCCATCACAGATATGCAGTATTTT.

In DNA form, the CDR3 reads TGTGCCAGCAGTGAAACTCCTGAAGGGGTGACCCAGTACTTC. Its translation: CASSETPEGVTQYF. The J gene is TRBJ2-5, the V gene TRBV6-1, with D possibly matching TRBD1 (5 bases). The CDR3 is 14 residues long. V lost 2 bases, J lost 7 bases, and 14 bases lay in between. CDR1 and CDR2 from the germline V gene are MNHNS and SASEGT.

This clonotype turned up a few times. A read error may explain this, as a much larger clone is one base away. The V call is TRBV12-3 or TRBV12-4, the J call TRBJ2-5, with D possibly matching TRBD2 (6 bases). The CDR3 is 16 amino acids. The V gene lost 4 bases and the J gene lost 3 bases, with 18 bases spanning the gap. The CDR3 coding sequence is TGTGCCAGCAGTTCCCGTAACGGGAGCTACAAAGAGACCCAGTACTTC. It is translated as CASSSRNGSYKETQYF.

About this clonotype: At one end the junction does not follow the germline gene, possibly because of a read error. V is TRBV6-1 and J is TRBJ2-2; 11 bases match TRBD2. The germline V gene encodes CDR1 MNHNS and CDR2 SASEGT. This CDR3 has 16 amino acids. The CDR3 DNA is TGTGCCACCACGATCCCGGGACTAGCGGTACCCGGGGAGCTGTGTTTT. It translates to CATTIPGLAVPGELCF.

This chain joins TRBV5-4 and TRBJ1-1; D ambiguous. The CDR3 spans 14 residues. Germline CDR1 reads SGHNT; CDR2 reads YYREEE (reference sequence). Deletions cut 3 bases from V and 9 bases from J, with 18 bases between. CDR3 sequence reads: CASSSGDMRTKAFF. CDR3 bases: TGTGCCAGCAGCTCGGGCGACATGCGGACTAAAGCTTTCTTT.

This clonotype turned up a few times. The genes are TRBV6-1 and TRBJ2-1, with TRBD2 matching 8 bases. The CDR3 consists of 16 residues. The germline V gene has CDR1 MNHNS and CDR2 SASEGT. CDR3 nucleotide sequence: TGTGCTAGCGGCGGGGGGTCGGGAGGTCCGAACAGTGAGCAGTTCTTC. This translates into CASGGGSGGPNSEQFF.

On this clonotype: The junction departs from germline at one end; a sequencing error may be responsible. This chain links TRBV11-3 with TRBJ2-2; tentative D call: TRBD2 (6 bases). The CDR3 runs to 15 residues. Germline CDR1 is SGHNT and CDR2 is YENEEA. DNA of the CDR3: TGTGCAAGCAGCTACGGTAGCGGAGGGACCAGGGAGCTGTTTTTT. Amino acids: CASSYGSGGTRELFF. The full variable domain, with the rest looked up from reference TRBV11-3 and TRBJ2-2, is EAGVVQSPRYKIIEKKQPVAFWCNPISGHNTLYWYLQNLGQGPELLIRYENEEAVDDSQLPKDRFSAERLKGVDSTLKIQPAELGDSAVYLCASSYGSGGTRELFFGEGSRLTVL.

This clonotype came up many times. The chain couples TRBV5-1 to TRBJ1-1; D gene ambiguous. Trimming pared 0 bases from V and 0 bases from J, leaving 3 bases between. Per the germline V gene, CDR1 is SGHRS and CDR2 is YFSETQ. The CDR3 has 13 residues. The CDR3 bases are TGCGCCAGCAGCTTGGGTTTGAACACTGAAGCTTTCTTT. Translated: CASSLGLNTEAFF.

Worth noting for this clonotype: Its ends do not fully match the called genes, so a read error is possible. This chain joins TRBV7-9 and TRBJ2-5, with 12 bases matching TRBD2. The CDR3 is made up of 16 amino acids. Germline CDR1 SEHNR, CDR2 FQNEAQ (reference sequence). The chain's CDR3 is CVSIAALAGGLETQYF. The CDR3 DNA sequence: TGTGTCAGCATCGCGGCTCTAGCGGGAGGGCTAGAGACCCAGTACTTC.

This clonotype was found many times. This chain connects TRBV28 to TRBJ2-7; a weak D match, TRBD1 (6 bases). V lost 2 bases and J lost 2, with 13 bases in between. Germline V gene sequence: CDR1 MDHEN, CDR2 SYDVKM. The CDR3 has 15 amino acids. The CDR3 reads CASSLGQQGTYEQYF. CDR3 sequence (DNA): TGTGCCAGCAGTTTAGGGCAACAGGGAACCTACGAGCAGTACTTC.

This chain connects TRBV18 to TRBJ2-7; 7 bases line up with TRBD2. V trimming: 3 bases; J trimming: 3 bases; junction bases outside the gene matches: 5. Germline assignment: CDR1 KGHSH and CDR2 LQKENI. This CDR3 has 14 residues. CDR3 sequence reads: CASSPGLTVYEQYF. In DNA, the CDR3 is TGTGCCAGCTCACCGGGACTAACAGTCTACGAGCAGTACTTC.

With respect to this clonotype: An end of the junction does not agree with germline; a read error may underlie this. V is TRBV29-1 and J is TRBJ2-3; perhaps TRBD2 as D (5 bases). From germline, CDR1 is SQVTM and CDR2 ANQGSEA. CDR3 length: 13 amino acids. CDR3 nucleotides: TGTAGCGTTGAAGCCTGGATAGCAGATACGCAGTATTTT. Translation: CSVEAWIADTQYF.

The CDR3 coding sequence is TGTGCCAGCAGTCTACTATACACCGGGGAGCTGTTTTTT. Its translation: CASSLLYTGELFF. The chain has TRBV12-3 or TRBV12-4 and TRBJ2-2, with D uncertain. The CDR3 is 13 amino acids. V lost 5 bases, J lost 3 bases, and 7 bases lay in between.

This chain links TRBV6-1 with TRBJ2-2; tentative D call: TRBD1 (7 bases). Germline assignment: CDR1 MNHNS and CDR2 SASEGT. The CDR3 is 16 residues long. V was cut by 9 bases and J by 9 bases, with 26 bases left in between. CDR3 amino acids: CASSGQVPFSGRELFF. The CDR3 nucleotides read TGTGCCAGTAGCGGACAGGTCCCCTTTAGTGGCAGGGAGCTGTTTTTT.

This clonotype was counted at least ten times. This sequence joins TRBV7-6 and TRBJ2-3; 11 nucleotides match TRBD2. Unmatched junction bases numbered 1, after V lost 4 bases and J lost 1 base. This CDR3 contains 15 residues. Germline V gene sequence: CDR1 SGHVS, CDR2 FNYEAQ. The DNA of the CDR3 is TGTGCCAGCAGCTGGACTAGCGGGCGCACAGATACGCAGTATTTT. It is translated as CASSWTSGRTDTQYF.